One T cell receptor (beta chain) is described in this entry. The antigen is undetermined. The CDR3 contains 14 residues. CDR1 is MDHEN and CDR2 is SYDVKM in the germline V gene. Trimming took off 2 bases at V and 10 bases at J, with 15 bases between the two ends. The entry originates in a study of shared clonotypes between healthy human individuals. The study, taken as a whole, reports: Clonotypes that were shared across four donors made up about 4.5% of naive CD4 clonotypes.

Naive CD8 populations comprised CD45RO-negative cells positively selected for CCR7, excluding terminally differentiated effector memory CD45RA+ cells. Using immunoSEQ multiplex PCR, the repertoire was profiled, and TCRdb retains in-frame clones only, with some absent. This sample carries about 2.1 million clones, just under 95% of them seen once, and the ten largest clones take over 1.5%. Sequencing was done on a sample of naive CD8+ T cells from PBMCs. V gene TRBV28 combines with J gene TRBJ2-1, with D possibly being TRBD2 (6 bases). The source is a man between 18 and 29 years old in good health. Some clones in this sample may be carry-over from other donors' samples. Here the CDR3 DNA reads TGTGCCAGCAGTTTACCTCTGGACTATCAGGAGCAGTTCTTC. Translation: CASSLPLDYQEQFF.